These 11 T cell receptor beta chains share one sample of origin, sequenced in a study of cytomegalovirus exposure and HLA in healthy donors. 60 Vbeta and 13 Jbeta primers were used in PCR. Sequencing used immunoSEQ multiplex PCR; TCRdb keeps in-frame clones, though not all of them. The profile shows approximately 210,000 clones, roughly three quarters of them singletons. Sequenced: PBMCs. These receptors were obtained from a male donor in good health and CMV-seropositive.

The V call is TRBV6-5, the J call TRBJ2-1; D unclear. Germline CDR1 and CDR2: MNHEY and SVGAGI. The CDR3 covers 15 residues. The V and J ends lost 6 bases and 0 bases respectively, with 12 bases between them. This CDR3 reads CASRIDTASYNEQFF. The CDR3 coding sequence is TGTGCCAGCAGGATCGACACGGCCTCCTACAATGAGCAGTTCTTC.

The chain uses TRBV15 and TRBJ2-1; D call uncertain. The germline V and J ends were trimmed by 6 bases and 1 base, with 10 bases remaining between them. The CDR3 is 14 residues long. CDR1 LNHNV and CDR2 YYDKDF come from the germline V gene (reference sequence). As DNA, the CDR3 is TGTGCCACCAGTGCGACAAATTCCTACAATGAGCAGTTCTTC. Protein: CATSATNSYNEQFF. Combining the CDR3 with reference TRBV15 and TRBJ2-1 gives the whole variable domain DAMVIQNPRYQVTQFGKPVTLSCSQTLNHNVMYWYQQKSSQAPKLLFHYYDKDFNNEADTPDNFQSRRPNTSFCFLDIRSPGLGDTAMYLCATSATNSYNEQFFGPGTRLTVL.

The chain carries TRBV4-1 and TRBJ2-5; 7 bases fit TRBD1. The last part of the DNA fits TRBJ2-7 better; the J call may be wrong. Looked up from germline, CDR1 is MGHRA and CDR2 is YSYEKL. This CDR3 spans 13 amino acids. CDR3 DNA: TGCGCCAGCAGCCAGGGACAGCTGAACGAGCAGTACTTC. As protein: CASSQGQLNEQYF.

V and J are TRBV6-5 and TRBJ1-2; maybe TRBD1 (6 bases). Germline V gene data show CDR1 as MNHEY and CDR2 as SVGAGI. V was shortened by 5 bases and J by 8 bases, with 15 bases between the two germline ends. The CDR3 spans 13 residues. CDR3 in amino acids: CASSTTTGNGYTF. Written as DNA, the CDR3 is TGTGCCAGCAGTACTACTACAGGGAACGGCTACACCTTC.

The CDR3: CASSDQDRVGNYGYTF. CDR3 in DNA: TGCGCCAGCAGCGACCAGGACAGGGTGGGAAACTATGGCTACACCTTC. The chain recombines TRBV5-1 with TRBJ1-2, with 8 bases matching TRBD1. This CDR3 comprises 16 residues. Trimming cost V 4 bases and J 2 bases; bases outside gene matches: 10. The germline V gene has CDR1 SGHRS and CDR2 YFSETQ.

A few counts support this clone. The germline gene is not matched at one end of the junction; a read error may be the cause. This chain links TRBV7-9 with TRBJ2-3, with TRBD2 matching 9 bases. From germline, CDR1 is SEHNR and CDR2 FQNEAQ (reference sequence). The CDR3 is 17 residues long. DNA for the CDR3: TGTTCCAGCAGCTTCTGGGGTAGCGGGGGACATACAGATACGCAGTATTTT. Translation: CSSSFWGSGGHTDTQYF.

J is TRBJ2-1 and V is TRBV7-3, with a possible D match to TRBD2 (6 bases). Germline V gene data show CDR1 as SGHTA and CDR2 as FQGTGA. V lost 5 bases, J lost 6 bases, and 17 bases lay in between. The CDR3 sequence is 15 residues long. CDR3 nucleotides: TGTGCCAGCAGCCGGGCCGGGACTCCGGGCAATGAGCAGTTCTTC. This sequence encodes CASSRAGTPGNEQFF.

The chain uses TRBV7-2 and TRBJ1-5; D is unclear. Germline loops: CDR1 SGHTA, CDR2 FQGNSA. This CDR3 has 15 amino acids. V shed 1 base and J shed 3 bases, with 10 bases lying between them. Here the CDR3 DNA reads TGTGCCAGCAGCTTAGGTCTGGGCCTCAATCAGCCCCAGCATTTT. It codes for CASSLGLGLNQPQHF.

This clone was seen a few times. The chain couples TRBV27 to TRBJ2-3; D remains ambiguous. The V gene's germline CDR1 is MNHEY and CDR2 SMNVEV (reference sequence). V lost 7 bases and J lost 1, with 15 bases in between. The CDR3 extends over 15 amino acids. The CDR3 sequence: CASNSLPSRTDTQYF. CDR3 DNA sequence: TGTGCCAGCAATTCCTTGCCGAGCCGCACAGATACGCAGTATTTT.

The chain joins TRBV25-1 to TRBJ2-5; 10 nucleotides match TRBD1. Germline lookup yields CDR1 MGHDK and CDR2 SYGVNS. Losses at the gene ends were 6 bases for V and 5 bases for J; bases not matched to a gene: 9. The CDR3 covers 15 residues. The CDR3 DNA is TGTGCCAGCAGCGCCCCACGGGACAGGGGCGAGACCCAGTACTTC. The encoded protein is CASSAPRDRGETQYF. Full variable domain (outside the CDR3, taken from reference TRBV25-1 and TRBJ2-5): EADIYQTPRYLVIGTGKKITLECSQTMGHDKMYWYQQDPGMELHLIHYSYGVNSTEKGDLSSESTVSRIRTEHFPLTLESARPSHTSQYLCASSAPRDRGETQYFGPGTRLLVL.

The gene calls are TRBV2 and TRBJ2-1; possibly TRBD1 for D (5 bases). Trimming removed 6 bases from V and 10 bases from J, with 16 bases in between. CDR3 size: 13 residues. Germline lookup yields CDR1 SNHLY and CDR2 FYNNEI. The CDR3 loop is CASSLDSISEQFF. The CDR3 DNA reads TGTGCCAGCAGCCTAGACAGTATATCCGAGCAGTTCTTC.